This T cell receptor beta chain was identified in a study of T-cell memory formation after mild COVID-19. The CDR3 spans 14 residues. Trimming cost V 0 bases and J 8 bases, with 15 bases left between them. Germline lookup yields CDR1 SGHRS and CDR2 YFSETQ. TCRdb analysed the 5' RACE reads with MiXCR anew, one entry per CDR3 protein. The data show hundreds of thousands of distinct CDR3 sequences, 20% to 30% seen once. V and J are TRBV5-1 and TRBJ2-7; no clear D gene. The TCR comes from an adult woman who had mild COVID-19 (a few samples of this study predate the infection). Cell type and time point are not known. Sequenced input: PBMCs or a T cell subset sorted from them (not recorded which). The DNA of the CDR3 is TGCGCCAGCAGCTTGGGGATTTTCTCTTACAAGCAGTACTTC. Translation: CASSLGIFSYKQYF.